Following are 25 T cell receptor beta chains from one sample sequenced in a study of cytomegalovirus exposure and HLA in healthy donors. Both 60 Vbeta primers and 13 Jbeta primers went into the PCR. The method was immunoSEQ multiplex PCR; TCRdb's version includes in-frame clones alone and lacks a portion of them. The sample includes 130,000 or so clones, around 57% seen only once; the top ten take approximately 1.7%. The specimen was PBMCs. The receptors come from a male donor in good health and CMV-seronegative.

The J gene is TRBJ2-5, the V gene TRBV7-2; perhaps TRBD2 as D (6 bases). This CDR3 has 14 residues. Germline V gene data show CDR1 as SGHTA and CDR2 as FQGNSA. Trimming cost V 5 bases and J 4 bases, with 14 bases left between them. CDR3 region: CASSSGGIVETQYF. The CDR3 DNA reads TGTGCCAGCAGCAGTGGGGGGATTGTAGAGACCCAGTACTTC.

CDR3 DNA sequence: TGTGCCAGCAGCCCAACAGCAAACAATCAGCCCCAGCATTTT. Translation gives CASSPTANNQPQHF. The chain couples TRBV2 to TRBJ1-5; D is unresolved. Germline CDR1 SNHLY, CDR2 FYNNEI. The CDR3 consists of 14 residues. Trimming took off 6 bases at V and 3 bases at J, with 12 bases between the two ends.

The rearrangement uses TRBV9 and TRBJ2-6; D is perhaps TRBD1 (6 bases). Germline CDR1 is SGDLS and CDR2 is YYNGEE. The V gene lost 3 bases and the J gene lost 0 bases, with 31 bases spanning the gap. This CDR3 is built from 23 residues. In nucleotides, the CDR3 is TGTGCCAGCAGCGAAAAAGTAGAGACGGTAGGTCGGACAGATCCCTCTGGGGCCAACGTCCTGACTTTC. Amino acids: CASSEKVETVGRTDPSGANVLTF.

The chain employs TRBV4-2 and TRBJ2-7; possibly TRBD2 for D (6 bases). Trimming left V 2 bases short and J 3 bases short, with 26 bases between. Germline lookup yields CDR1 LGHNA and CDR2 YNFKEQ. The CDR3 is made up of 19 amino acids. In DNA, the CDR3 is TGTGCCAGCAGCCAACCCTCGAACGACCCTATTTACGGGGGCTACGAGCAGTACTTC. This encodes CASSQPSNDPIYGGYEQYF.

The V call is TRBV2, the J call TRBJ1-6; 9 bases line up with TRBD1. Trimming at V came to 8 bases and at J to 9 bases, leaving 5 bases not matched to a gene. The CDR3 consists of 13 residues. The germline V gene has CDR1 SNHLY and CDR2 FYNNEI. This CDR3 is CASGDREASPLHF. The CDR3 nucleotides read TGTGCCAGCGGGGACAGGGAGGCTTCACCCCTCCACTTT.

The chain uses TRBV6-5 and TRBJ2-7, with TRBD1 matching 7 bases. Germline lookup yields CDR1 MNHEY and CDR2 SVGAGI. Trimming at V came to 8 bases and at J to 5 bases, leaving 12 bases not matched to a gene. The CDR3 covers 14 residues. The CDR3 sequence: CASARTYRGHEQYF. For the CDR3, the DNA is TGTGCCAGCGCCCGGACCTACAGGGGACACGAGCAGTACTTC.

The chain has TRBV18 and TRBJ2-7; D remains ambiguous. Germline V gene data show CDR1 as KGHSH and CDR2 as LQKENI. Trimming left V 3 bases short and J 1 base short, with 10 bases between. This CDR3 region has 14 residues. The CDR3 reads CASSPVELSYEQYF. The CDR3 bases are TGTGCCAGCTCACCTGTTGAGTTGTCCTACGAGCAGTACTTC.

In this sample, this clone turned up a few times. In the same sample, other DNA sequences code for this CDR3. This chain joins TRBV5-1 and TRBJ1-1; D perhaps matches TRBD1 (5 bases). CDR3 size: 14 residues. V lost 3 bases and J 0 bases, leaving 9 bases between the germline ends. Germline loops: CDR1 SGHRS, CDR2 YFSETQ. The CDR3 is CASSSQGMNTEAFF. The CDR3 coding sequence is TGCGCCAGCAGCTCGCAGGGAATGAACACTGAAGCTTTCTTT.

The chain employs TRBV14 and TRBJ2-1, with 16 bases lining up with TRBD2. Germline V lookup: CDR1 SGHDN, CDR2 FVKESK. This CDR3 is built from 16 residues. The V segment lost 7 bases and the J segment 8 bases; nucleotides outside the gene matches: 8. The CDR3 loop is CASIPPGTSGGDEQFF. CDR3 sequence (DNA): TGTGCCAGCATACCTCCGGGGACTAGCGGGGGGGATGAGCAGTTCTTC.

In this sample, this clone turned up a few times. The genes are TRBV6-4 and TRBJ1-2; the D is unclear. Germline values: CDR1 MRHNA, CDR2 SNTAGT. Trimming took 5 bases from V and 2 from J, leaving 6 bases between them. CDR3 length: 12 amino acids. In nucleotides, the CDR3 is TGTGCCAGCAGTCCGTTGAACTATGGCTACACCTTC. This gives the protein CASSPLNYGYTF.

CDR3 DNA: TGTGCCAGCAGTGAAATCGGGGACAGGGGGTGGCAGCCCCAGCATTTT. This codes for CASSEIGDRGWQPQHF. This sequence joins TRBV6-1 and TRBJ1-5; TRBD1 aligns across 11 bases. This CDR3 is 16 amino acids long. Germline CDR1 and CDR2: MNHNS and SASEGT. The junction had 7 bases not matched to a gene; V was cut back by 2 bases and J by 7 bases.

The chain has TRBV30 and TRBJ1-1, with D unresolved. Between the trimmed V and J ends, which lost 2 bases and 0 bases, there was a span of 7 bases. The CDR3 has 13 residues. Germline CDR1 GTSNPN, CDR2 SVGIG (reference sequence). DNA for the CDR3: TGTGCCTGGAGTTACAGAATGAACACTGAAGCTTTCTTT. Translated, it gives CAWSYRMNTEAFF. Looking up the rest from reference TRBV30 and TRBJ1-1 gives the full variable domain: SQTIHQWPATLVQPVGSPLSLECTVEGTSNPNLYWYRQAAGRGLQLLFYSVGIGQISSEVPQNLSASRPQDRQFILSSKKLLLSDSGFYLCAWSYRMNTEAFFGQGTRLTVV.

This clone was recorded once. The chain recombines TRBV27 with TRBJ2-7; possibly TRBD1 for D (6 bases). Germline V CDR1 and CDR2: MNHEY, SMNVEV (reference sequence). The germline V and J ends were trimmed by 3 bases and 0 bases, with 12 bases remaining between them. The CDR3 sequence is 15 residues long. In nucleotides, the CDR3 is TGTGCCAGCAGTTTTACACAGGGCAGCTCCTACGAGCAGTACTTC. Translated: CASSFTQGSSYEQYF.

The chain has TRBV29-1 and TRBJ1-4; D may be TRBD1 (5 bases). This CDR3 region has 15 residues. V lost 4 bases and J lost 4, with 16 bases in between. Germline V gene lookup returns CDR1 SQVTM and CDR2 ANQGSEA. The CDR3 loop reads CSVVEGAADNEKLFF. The DNA of the CDR3 is TGCAGCGTTGTGGAAGGGGCAGCAGATAATGAAAAACTGTTTTTT.

This chain connects TRBV2 to TRBJ2-2; D perhaps matches TRBD2 (5 bases). The CDR3 extends over 13 amino acids. Germline V gene lookup returns CDR1 SNHLY and CDR2 FYNNEI. V shed 4 bases and J shed 6 bases, with 9 bases lying between them. Written as DNA, the CDR3 is TGTGCCAGCAGTGGTGACGGGGCCGGGGAGCTGTTTTTT. Its protein product is CASSGDGAGELFF.

The chain employs TRBV28 and TRBJ2-7; TRBD1 matches 8 bases. Germline CDR1 MDHEN, CDR2 SYDVKM. This CDR3 has 15 amino acids. V was pared by 4 bases and J by 1 base, with 6 bases of the junction left unmatched. CDR3 sequence: CASSSPGGLSYEQYF. In nucleotides, the CDR3 is TGTGCCAGCAGTTCCCCAGGGGGCCTATCCTACGAGCAGTACTTC.

This clone was found a few times. This chain links TRBV6-1 with TRBJ1-2; tentative D call: TRBD1 (5 bases). CDR3 size: 15 residues. Germline V gene data show CDR1 as MNHNS and CDR2 as SASEGT. Deletions cut 3 bases from V and 1 base from J, with 12 bases between. The CDR3 region is CASSDLQAYNYGYTF. CDR3 DNA: TGTGCCAGCAGTGATTTACAGGCCTATAACTATGGCTACACCTTC.

This clone has a single count. V is TRBV2 and J is TRBJ1-1; D gene uncertain. The CDR3 contains 13 residues. V was trimmed by 7 bases and J by 0 bases, leaving 9 bases between them. CDR1 is SNHLY, CDR2 FYNNEI, per germline. CDR3 residues: CASNPRVNTEAFF. The CDR3 DNA reads TGTGCCAGCAACCCTAGAGTGAACACTGAAGCTTTCTTT.

In its sample, this clone was seen once. V and J are TRBV7-2 and TRBJ2-5; 8 bases line up with TRBD2. The CDR3 totals 13 residues. After removal of 3 bases from V and 4 bases from J, the junction contained 1 base not matched to a gene. Germline lookup yields CDR1 SGHTA and CDR2 FQGNSA. CDR3 loop: CASSFTSGETQYF. The CDR3 coding sequence is TGTGCCAGCAGCTTTACTAGCGGAGAGACCCAGTACTTC.

The V and J genes are TRBV2 and TRBJ2-1; the match to TRBD1 covers 9 bases. V shed 4 bases and J 8 bases; nucleotides not matched to a gene: 9. Per the germline V gene, CDR1 is SNHLY and CDR2 is FYNNEI. This CDR3 region has 15 residues. The CDR3 region is CASSGRGQGSHEQFF. In DNA, the CDR3 is TGTGCCAGCAGTGGCCGTGGACAGGGGAGCCATGAGCAGTTCTTC.

Many counts were recorded for this clone. The chain combines TRBV19 with TRBJ1-1; D is perhaps TRBD1 (6 bases). Germline V gene lookup returns CDR1 LNHDA and CDR2 SQIVND (reference sequence). Trimming took 10 bases from V and 0 from J, leaving 12 bases between them. This CDR3 spans 13 amino acids. The CDR3 protein is CATCRGMNTEAFF. The CDR3, as DNA: TGTGCCACCTGCAGGGGAATGAACACTGAAGCTTTCTTT. The variable domain in full, completed from reference TRBV19 and TRBJ1-1, reads DGGITQSPKYLFRKEGQNVTLSCEQNLNHDAMYWYRQDPGQGLRLIYYSQIVNDFQKGDIAEGYSVSREKKESFPLTVTSAQKNPTAFYLCATCRGMNTEAFFGQGTRLTVV.

The chain links TRBV4-1 to TRBJ2-3, with 9 bases that match TRBD2. CDR1 and CDR2 (germline): MGHRA, YSYEKL. V dropped 2 bases and J dropped 5; count of bases not matched to a gene: 2. CDR3 length: 14 residues. The CDR3 spells CASSQLAGQDTQYF. Here the CDR3 DNA reads TGCGCCAGCAGCCAACTAGCGGGGCAAGATACGCAGTATTTT.

This clone was seen more than once but under ten times. The CDR3 DNA reads TGTGCCAGCAGATGGGGACTAGCGGCGACCTACGAGCAGTACTTC. Translating it yields CASRWGLAATYEQYF. The V gene is TRBV11-2, the J gene TRBJ2-7, with 11 bases lining up with TRBD2. The CDR3 is 15 residues long. CDR1 SGHAT and CDR2 FQNNGV come from the germline V gene. With 6 bases clipped from V and 2 bases from J, the junction kept 6 bases outside the gene matches.

This clone was seen a few times. The V gene is TRBV19, the J gene TRBJ1-2; TRBD1 might be the D (6 bases). The CDR3 sequence is 13 residues long. CDR1 is LNHDA, CDR2 SQIVND, per germline (reference sequence). V was clipped by 5 bases and J by 12 bases, with 19 bases between them. The CDR3, as DNA: TGTGCCAGTAGTGCTACCGGGGAGGGGGAAGACACCTTC. The encoded protein is CASSATGEGEDTF.

This clone was observed a few times. The chain links TRBV7-2 to TRBJ1-6; D is unresolved. The CDR3 totals 14 residues. Trimming stripped 1 base from V and 7 bases from J, with 8 bases between. Germline assignment: CDR1 SGHTA and CDR2 FQGNSA. As DNA, the CDR3 is TGTGCCAGCAGCTTAGTAGGGAGAAATTCACCCCTCCACTTT. Its protein is CASSLVGRNSPLHF.